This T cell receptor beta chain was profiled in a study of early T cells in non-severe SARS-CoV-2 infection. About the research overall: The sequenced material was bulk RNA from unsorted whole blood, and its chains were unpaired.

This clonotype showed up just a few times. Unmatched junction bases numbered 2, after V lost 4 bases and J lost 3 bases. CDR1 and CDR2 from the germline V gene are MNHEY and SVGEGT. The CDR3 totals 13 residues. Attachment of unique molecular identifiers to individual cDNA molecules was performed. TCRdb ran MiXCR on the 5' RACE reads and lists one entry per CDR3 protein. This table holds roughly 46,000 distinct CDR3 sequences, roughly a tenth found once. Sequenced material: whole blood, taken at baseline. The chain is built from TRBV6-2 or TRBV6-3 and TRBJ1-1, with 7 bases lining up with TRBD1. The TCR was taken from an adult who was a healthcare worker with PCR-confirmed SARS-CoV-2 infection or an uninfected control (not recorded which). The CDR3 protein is CASSWTGYTEAFF. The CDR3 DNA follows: TGTGCCAGCAGTTGGACAGGATACACTGAAGCTTTCTTT.